The present T cell receptor (beta chain) was sequenced within a study of cytomegalovirus exposure and HLA in healthy donors. Across the study: The study's early data release held some 85 million unique TCRs from HLA-typed donors. The Caucasian-associated ancestry cluster held about 80% of a few hundred genotyped donors.

Concerning this clone itself: Its antigen is undetermined.

Between the trimmed V and J ends, which lost 0 bases and 6 bases, there was a span of 12 bases. Germline CDR1 is SGHDN and CDR2 is FVKESK. The CDR3 runs to 15 residues. Study-wide findings and caveats: A later examination showed that TCR association rates differed by HLA locus, with DRB1 most and HLA-C fewest.

Both 60 Vbeta primers and 13 Jbeta primers went into the PCR. TCRdb's copy holds only in-frame clones and misses some; the assay was immunoSEQ multiplex PCR. The table has 150,000 to 200,000 clones, roughly 72% seen once. The chain employs TRBV14 and TRBJ1-5, with no clear D. Sample: PBMCs. This receptor was identified in a woman aged 40 to 50 in good health and CMV-seronegative. The CDR3 DNA follows: TGTGCCAGCAGCCAAGATCACGGTGTCGGTCAGCCCCAGCATTTT. Its translation is CASSQDHGVGQPQHF.